This entry lists 27 T cell receptor beta chains sequenced from one sample in a study of T-cell memory formation after mild COVID-19. TCRdb re-derived calls from the 5' RACE reads in MiXCR, one entry per CDR3 protein. The sample contains about 310,000 distinct CDR3 sequences, roughly 19% of which appear only once. Sequenced sample: PBMCs or a T cell subset sorted from them (not recorded which). Receptors were obtained from a man aged 18 to 29 who had mild COVID-19 (a few samples of this study predate the infection). Cell type and time point are not known.

This clonotype has only a few counts. The chain is built from TRBV12-3 or TRBV12-4 and TRBJ2-3; unclear D gene. V lost 7 bases, J lost 4 bases, and 6 bases lay in between. The CDR3 is 11 amino acids. The CDR3 DNA sequence: TGTGCCAGCACCATCTCAGATACGCAGTATTTT. Its protein is CASTISDTQYF.

This clonotype was seen a few times. The chain is built from TRBV28 and TRBJ2-1; 11 bases match TRBD1. V shed 6 bases, J shed 7 bases, and the junction held 11 bases outside the gene matches. Germline loops: CDR1 MDHEN, CDR2 SYDVKM. The CDR3 totals 16 residues. The DNA for the CDR3 is TGTGCCAGCAGCCTAGGCGGGACAGGGGGATTGAATGAGCAGTTCTTC. The encoded protein is CASSLGGTGGLNEQFF.

This clonotype was found a few times. The rearrangement uses TRBV14 and TRBJ1-1; perhaps TRBD1 as D (6 bases). The CDR3 sequence is 13 residues long. The V gene lost 4 bases and the J gene lost 8 bases, with 14 bases spanning the gap. The germline V gene has CDR1 SGHDN and CDR2 FVKESK. The CDR3 loop is CASSLNTRGEAFF. The CDR3 DNA follows: TGTGCCAGCAGCCTCAACACCAGGGGAGAAGCTTTCTTT.

The rearrangement links TRBV5-1 to TRBJ2-1; 12 positions match TRBD2. V gave up 1 base and J gave up 10 bases; unmatched junction bases: 9. The CDR3 sequence is 16 residues long. In germline, CDR1 is SGHRS, CDR2 YFSETQ. In nucleotides, the CDR3 is TGCGCCAGCAGCTTGTACGCTAGCGGGGGGGCCGAGGAGCAGTTCTTC. The encoded protein is CASSLYASGGAEEQFF.

This clonotype has more than one count but fewer than ten. One junction end does not reproduce the germline sequence, and a read error may be involved. The J gene is TRBJ2-3, the V gene TRBV30; unclear D gene. The germline CDR1 and CDR2 sequences are GTSNPN and SVGIG (reference sequence). This CDR3 region has 11 residues. CDR3 nucleotide sequence: TGTGCCTGGAGTGGCACAAATACGCAGTATTTT. Its protein is CAWSGTNTQYF.

This clonotype has more than one count but fewer than ten. The rearrangement links TRBV7-9 to TRBJ2-3; D gene unclear. The germline gives CDR1 SEHNR, CDR2 FQNEAQ (reference sequence). The V and J ends lost 5 bases and 1 base respectively, with 13 bases between them. CDR3 length equals 15 residues. The CDR3 sequence: CASSPHEVRTDTQYF. The CDR3 region has the DNA TGTGCCAGCAGCCCCCACGAGGTTCGCACAGATACGCAGTATTTT.

CDR3 amino acids: CASSSSSGPSTDTQYF. The CDR3 coding sequence is TGTGCCAGCAGCTCGTCTAGCGGCCCTAGCACAGATACGCAGTATTTT. This chain joins TRBV7-9 and TRBJ2-3, with 7 bases aligning to TRBD2. Trimming cost V 4 bases and J 0 bases; bases outside gene matches: 7. CDR3 length: 16 amino acids. CDR1 is SEHNR and CDR2 is FQNEAQ in the germline V gene (reference sequence). Drawing the rest from reference TRBV7-9 and TRBJ2-3, the complete variable domain is DTGVSQNPRHKITKRGQNVTFRCDPISEHNRLYWYRQTLGQGPEFLTYFQNEAQLEKSRLLSDRFSAERPKGSFSTLEIQRTEQGDSAMYLCASSSSSGPSTDTQYFGPGTRLTVL.

This chain uses TRBV15 with TRBJ2-1; D may correspond to TRBD1 or TRBD2 (6 bases each). The germline V gene has CDR1 LNHNV and CDR2 YYDKDF (reference sequence). The CDR3 runs to 15 residues. Deletions cut 5 bases from V and 4 bases from J, with 15 bases between. This chain's CDR3 is CATSPTGAGYNEQFF. As DNA, the CDR3 is TGTGCCACCAGCCCTACGGGGGCAGGTTACAATGAGCAGTTCTTC. Supplemented by reference TRBV15 and TRBJ2-1, the full variable domain reads DAMVIQNPRYQVTQFGKPVTLSCSQTLNHNVMYWYQQKSSQAPKLLFHYYDKDFNNEADTPDNFQSRRPNTSFCFLDIRSPGLGDTAMYLCATSPTGAGYNEQFFGPGTRLTVL.

This sequence joins TRBV6-6 and TRBJ2-7, with D hard to call. CDR1 is MNHNY, CDR2 SVGAGI, per germline (reference sequence). Trimming pared 6 bases from V and 3 bases from J, leaving 9 bases between. This CDR3 has 12 residues. CDR3 in amino acids: CASSNPLYEQYF. For the CDR3, the DNA is TGTGCCAGCAGCAACCCTCTCTACGAGCAGTACTTC.

There are a few counts of this clonotype. J is TRBJ2-3 and V is TRBV4-3; the match to TRBD2 covers 15 bases. CDR1 is LGHNA and CDR2 is YSLEER in the germline V gene. The CDR3 covers 20 residues. V lost 0 bases, J lost 1 base, and 8 bases stayed unmatched. The CDR3 sequence: CASSQDLWTSGGARTDTQYF. The CDR3 nucleotides are TGCGCCAGCAGCCAAGATCTTTGGACTAGCGGGGGGGCGCGCACAGATACGCAGTATTTT.

In this sample, this clonotype turned up a few times. The J gene is TRBJ1-6, the V gene TRBV20-1; 7 positions agree with TRBD1. The ends lost 0 bases at V and 0 bases at J; junction bases unmatched: 8. CDR1 and CDR2 from the germline V gene are DFQATT and SNEGSKA (reference sequence). This CDR3 spans 18 amino acids. Written as DNA, the CDR3 is TGCAGTGCTAGAGAGGGACAGAGTTTTAGCTCCTATAATTCACCCCTCCACTTT. It translates to CSAREGQSFSSYNSPLHF.

The rearrangement joins TRBV9 to TRBJ2-3; weak D call: TRBD2 (5 bases). This CDR3 spans 15 amino acids. The germline V gene encodes CDR1 SGDLS and CDR2 YYNGEE. The V end was cut by 0 bases, the J end by 3 bases, with 11 bases between. CDR3 coding DNA: TGTGCCAGCAGCGTAGACGGGGTTGGGACAGATACGCAGTATTTT. It specifies CASSVDGVGTDTQYF.

This clonotype was detected ten times or more. Here the CDR3 reads CASSPSGMNTEAFF. As DNA, the CDR3 is TGTGCCAGCAGTCCCTCGGGCATGAACACTGAAGCTTTCTTT. This rearrangement joins TRBV27 to TRBJ1-1; no clear D. The CDR3 runs to 14 residues. Trimming stripped 5 bases from V and 0 bases from J, with 10 bases between. The V gene's germline CDR1 is MNHEY and CDR2 SMNVEV (reference sequence).

This clonotype was detected only a few times. The chain combines TRBV5-1 with TRBJ1-3; TRBD1 is a possible D gene (6 bases). CDR3 length: 16 amino acids. V was trimmed by 4 bases and J by 0 bases, leaving 14 bases between them. The germline V gene encodes CDR1 SGHRS and CDR2 YFSETQ. The CDR3 DNA reads as TGCGCCAGCAGCCGGGAGGGACATCCCTCTGGAAACACCATATATTTT. Translated: CASSREGHPSGNTIYF.

The table lists this clonotype with a few counts. V is TRBV29-1 and J is TRBJ2-7, with a tentative D call TRBD2 (7 bases). The CDR3 extends over 13 amino acids. Germline V gene data show CDR1 as SQVTM and CDR2 as ANQGSEA. Deletions cut 4 bases from V and 2 bases from J, with 12 bases between. CDR3 in amino acids: CSVVGGHTYEQYF. In DNA, the CDR3 is TGCAGCGTTGTGGGGGGGCATACCTACGAGCAGTACTTC.

This clonotype was seen more than once but under ten times. One end of the junction does not line up with germline, which may come from a read error. This sequence joins TRBV5-1 and TRBJ1-1; D is perhaps TRBD1 (5 bases). CDR1 is SGHRS, CDR2 YFSETQ, per germline. This CDR3 has 14 residues. CDR3 sequence reads: CASTLSAGGTEAFF. The CDR3 DNA reads TGCGCCAGCACCTTGTCGGCCGGGGGCACTGAAGCTTTCTTT.

This clonotype came up a few times. The V call is TRBV14, the J call TRBJ1-1; D gene ambiguous. Trimming left V 7 bases short and J 10 bases short, with 19 bases between. The CDR3 contains 13 residues. Looked up from germline, CDR1 is SGHDN and CDR2 is FVKESK. As DNA, the CDR3 is TGTGCCAGCAACCGAGACCCCTCCCTTGGAGCTTTCTTT. Translated, it gives CASNRDPSLGAFF. The full variable domain, with the rest looked up from reference TRBV14 and TRBJ1-1, is EAGVTQFPSHSVIEKGQTVTLRCDPISGHDNLYWYRRVMGKEIKFLLHFVKESKQDESGMPNNRFLAERTGGTYSTLKVQPAELEDSGVYFCASNRDPSLGAFFGQGTRLTVV.

The chain employs TRBV5-1 and TRBJ1-3, with D uncertain. The germline CDR1 and CDR2 sequences are SGHRS and YFSETQ. Trimming took 3 bases from V and 0 from J, leaving 4 bases between them. The CDR3 runs to 13 residues. Written as DNA, the CDR3 is TGCGCCAGCAGCTCCCGCTCTGGAAACACCATATATTTT. It encodes CASSSRSGNTIYF.

This chain uses TRBV2 with TRBJ2-7; 7 positions match TRBD2. Germline CDR1 SNHLY, CDR2 FYNNEI. The CDR3 loop spans 12 amino acids. The V gene end was trimmed by 7 bases and the J gene end by 6 bases; junction bases not matched to a gene: 6. The CDR3: CASNGLVGEQYF. CDR3 nucleotide sequence: TGTGCCAGCAACGGACTAGTGGGCGAGCAGTACTTC.

V gene TRBV6-6 combines with J gene TRBJ2-3, with TRBD2 matching 11 bases. The ends lost 0 bases at V and 8 bases at J; junction bases unmatched: 4. The CDR3 covers 15 residues. In germline, CDR1 is MNHNY, CDR2 SVGAGI (reference sequence). This chain's CDR3 is CASSYSTSGAVTQYF. The CDR3 DNA sequence: TGTGCCAGCAGTTACTCGACTAGCGGGGCGGTTACGCAGTATTTT.

The chain has TRBV6-1 and TRBJ2-1; TRBD1 matches at 8 bases. The CDR3 has 15 amino acids. Trimming took 7 bases from V and 8 from J; bases not matched to a gene: 13. Per the germline V gene, CDR1 is MNHNS and CDR2 is SASEGT. The chain's CDR3 is CASKPGQGAADEQFF. The CDR3 bases are TGTGCCAGCAAGCCAGGGCAGGGGGCAGCCGATGAGCAGTTCTTC.

This clonotype was seen only a few times. V usage is TRBV20-1 and J usage is TRBJ2-1; 10 bases are shared with TRBD2. Germline-derived CDR1 and CDR2 are DFQATT and SNEGSKA (reference sequence). V shed 4 bases, J shed 3 bases, and the junction held 3 bases outside the gene matches. The CDR3 totals 14 residues. The CDR3, as DNA: TGCAGTGCTATTTCTAGCGGGGGCTACAATGAGCAGTTCTTC. This codes for CSAISSGGYNEQFF.

In DNA, the CDR3 is TGTGCCAGCAGCCCTCTCCCGGGGAGCGAGCAGTACGTC. This sequence encodes CASSPLPGSEQYV. This rearrangement joins TRBV6-2 or TRBV6-3 to TRBJ2-7, with a possible D match to TRBD2 (5 bases). Germline CDR1 and CDR2: MNHEY and SVGEGT. The V end was cut by 6 bases, the J end by 6 bases, with 15 bases between. This CDR3 region has 13 residues.

The chain carries TRBV7-2 and TRBJ1-5; D unclear. The CDR3 loop spans 14 amino acids. Germline V gives CDR1 SGHTA, CDR2 FQGNSA. The V end lost 5 bases, the J end lost 0 bases, and 8 bases lay between the germline ends. The CDR3 is CASSGDYSNQPQHF. The DNA for the CDR3 is TGTGCCAGCAGCGGCGATTATAGCAATCAGCCCCAGCATTTT.

The chain combines TRBV7-9 with TRBJ1-2; a weak D match, TRBD1 (5 bases). The ends were cut back, 1 base at V and 7 bases at J, with 16 bases in the middle. Germline lookup yields CDR1 SEHNR and CDR2 FQNEAQ (reference sequence). The CDR3 consists of 15 residues. CDR3 sequence reads: CASSLGLTGTVGYTF. CDR3 coding DNA: TGTGCCAGCAGCTTAGGCTTGACGGGGACCGTTGGCTACACCTTC.

This clonotype came up a few times. The CDR3 coding sequence is TGCAGCGTTGAAGGTGGTGGGGGGGGCAGCTCCTACAATGAGCAGTTCTTC. It codes for CSVEGGGGGSSYNEQFF. The chain recombines TRBV29-1 with TRBJ2-1, with D perhaps TRBD2 (7 bases). The CDR3 consists of 17 residues. V gave up 1 base and J gave up 0 bases, with 16 bases separating them. Germline-derived CDR1 and CDR2 are SQVTM and ANQGSEA.

This clonotype showed up just a few times. The genes are TRBV6-2 or TRBV6-3 and TRBJ2-5; TRBD1 is a possible D gene (5 bases). Trimming stripped 0 bases from V and 2 bases from J, with 13 bases between. Germline-derived CDR1 and CDR2 are MNHEY and SVGEGT. The CDR3 runs 16 residues. The CDR3 DNA reads TGTGCCAGCAGTTACTCAAGGGCCCGGACACAAGAGACCCAGTACTTC. Residues: CASSYSRARTQETQYF.